These T cell receptor beta chains were read from a single sample in a study of response to subunit inactivated influenza vaccine. TCRdb passed the RT-PCR reads through MiXCR, listing each CDR3 protein once. The sample yields 450,000 to 600,000 distinct CDR3 sequences, less than 8% seen once. Material: PBMCs from blood, obtained about 24 months after vaccination. The receptors originated from a man between 50 and 75 years old who received an inactivated influenza vaccine. The CDR3 runs from the conserved cysteine through the conserved F or W. The D gene is left open where the match is weak. Expanded clones get a size class; other rows say once, few or many, or leave the size out.

abundance	v_gene	j_gene	d_gene	CDR3nt	CDR3aa
few	TRBV6-2/TRBV6-3	TRBJ1-2	-	TGTGCCAGCAGTTATCCCCCCGAGGATGGCTACACCTTC	CASSYPPEDGYTF
-	TRBV28	TRBJ1-1	-	TGTGCCAGCATAGGGGAGACTGAAGCTTTCTTT	CASIGETEAFF
many	TRBV25-1	TRBJ2-3	-	TGTGCCAGCAGCCCCCGGGACGGCACAGATACGCAGTATTTT	CASSPRDGTDTQYF
-	TRBV28	TRBJ1-5	-	TGTGCCAGCAGTAATTGGGGGATCGATCAGCCCCAGCATTTT	CASSNWGIDQPQHF
-	TRBV5-1	TRBJ2-1	TRBD2	TGCGCCAGCAGCCAGAGCGGGGGACCCTACAATGAGCAGTTCTTC	CASSQSGGPYNEQFF
-	TRBV29-1	TRBJ2-7	TRBD2	TGCAGCGTTGGCGGCGGACGGGGGGACGAGCAGTACTTC	CSVGGGRGDEQYF
many	TRBV11-2	TRBJ1-1	-	TGTGCCAGCAGCTTATTGAGTCGTGGCACTGAAGCTTTCTTT	CASSLLSRGTEAFF
many	TRBV12-3/TRBV12-4	TRBJ2-6	-	TGTGCCAGCGGGGAAACAAACTCTGGGGCCAACGTCCTGACTTTC	CASGETNSGANVLTF
-	TRBV14	TRBJ2-5	TRBD2	TGTGCCAGCAGCCAACGGACTAGCGGACCCCAAGAGACCCAGTACTTC	CASSQRTSGPQETQYF
many	TRBV20-1	TRBJ2-5	-	TGCAGTGCTAGTACGTCTACCCAGTACTTC	CSASTSTQYF
-	TRBV12-3/TRBV12-4	TRBJ1-2	-	TGTGCCAGCAGTTCTTGGACAGCCCTGAATGGCTACACCTTC	CASSSWTALNGYTF
-	TRBV7-2	TRBJ1-5	-	TGTGCCAGCAGCCCCCGGGCCCAGAGGAATCAGCCCCAGCATTTT	CASSPRAQRNQPQHF
-	TRBV5-1	TRBJ1-4	TRBD1	TGCGCCAGCAGCTTGGACCCGGGACAGGGGGATGAAAAACTGTTTTTT	CASSLDPGQGDEKLFF
many	TRBV2	TRBJ2-7	-	TGTGCCAGCAGTGCCGGGACCCCCTACGAGCAGTACTTC	CASSAGTPYEQYF
few	TRBV7-3	TRBJ1-1	-	TGTGCCAGCAGCCCGGGGGTGGGGATGAACACTGAAGCTTTCTTT	CASSPGVGMNTEAFF
few	TRBV11-3	TRBJ2-7	-	TGTGCCAGCAGCTTAATGCACGGAGCCTACGAGCAGTACTTC	CASSLMHGAYEQYF
many	TRBV20-1	TRBJ1-5	TRBD1	TGCAGTGCTACAGGGGGTGGCAATCAGCCCCAGCATTTT	CSATGGGNQPQHF
many	TRBV12-3/TRBV12-4	TRBJ2-2	-	TGTGCCAGCAGTAATCCCCGGAACACCGGGGAGCTGTTTTTT	CASSNPRNTGELFF
-	TRBV7-2	TRBJ2-7	-	TGTGCCAGCAGCTTAGAACCGGGGGCGAGGTACGAGCAGTACTTC	CASSLEPGARYEQYF
-	TRBV2	TRBJ2-6	-	TGTGCCAGCAGGGCTAGCTCTGGGGCCAACGTCCTGACTTTC	CASRASSGANVLTF
few	TRBV6-2/TRBV6-3	TRBJ1-1	-	TGTGCCAGCAGTACGGACGGGAACACTGAAGCTTTCTTT	CASSTDGNTEAFF
few	TRBV12-3/TRBV12-4	TRBJ1-2	-	TGTGCCAGCAGTTTACTAGGGGTGTACTACACCTTC	CASSLLGVYYTF
many	TRBV27	TRBJ2-1	TRBD2	TGTGCCAGCAGTCCTCGGACTAGCTCCTACAATGAGCAGTTCTTC	CASSPRTSSYNEQFF
few	TRBV6-2/TRBV6-3	TRBJ1-2	-	TGTGCCAGCAAGAGCCTTGGGGAACCAGGCCCTGATCGAAAGACCTTCTATGGCTACACCTTC	CASKSLGEPGPDRKTFYGYTF
-	TRBV6-5	TRBJ2-2	-	TGTGCCAGAAGTTACGCCGCTACGGCCTCCGGGGAGCTGTTTTTT	CARSYAATASGELFF
many	TRBV7-2	TRBJ2-5	-	TGTGCCAGCAGCTTAGAGCCCGAACTAGGAGCCCAGTACTTC	CASSLEPELGAQYF
-	TRBV2	TRBJ2-1	TRBD1	TGTGCCAGCAGTAAAAGACAGGGGAATGAGCAGTTCTTC	CASSKRQGNEQFF
few	TRBV5-1	TRBJ2-1	-	TGCGCCAGCAGCCGGGGGGCGGCACTTTTGGATGAGCAGTTCTTC	CASSRGAALLDEQFF
-	TRBV6-6	TRBJ2-7	-	TGTGCCAGCAGTTACTCGAACTACGAGCAGTACTTC	CASSYSNYEQYF
-	TRBV5-4	TRBJ2-2	TRBD1	TGTGCCAGCAGCCCAAGCCCGACAGGGGCGAACACCGGGGAGCTGTTTTTT	CASSPSPTGANTGELFF
few	TRBV15	TRBJ2-5	-	TGTGCCACCAGCAGAGACCGACTAGGGGAAGAGACCCAGTACTTC	CATSRDRLGEETQYF
many	TRBV20-1	TRBJ2-3	TRBD1	TGCAGTGCGGGGACAGGGGACACAGATACGCAGTATTTT	CSAGTGDTDTQYF
-	TRBV4-2	TRBJ1-5	-	TGTGCCAGCAGCCAAGACCCAGGGACACCAAATCAGCCCCAGCATTTT	CASSQDPGTPNQPQHF
few	TRBV15	TRBJ2-3	TRBD2	TGTGCCACCAGCAGGGAGCGGGGGGCGGGAGATACGCAGTATTTT	CATSRERGAGDTQYF
many	TRBV5-6	TRBJ1-2	-	TGTGCCAGCAGCTTGACGGTTGGGGTCTATGGCTACACCTTC	CASSLTVGVYGYTF
-	TRBV16	TRBJ1-5	-	TGTGCCAGCAGCCAATCTCGTACGGGGGCGGGAGGACAGCCCCAGCATTTT	CASSQSRTGAGGQPQHF
few	TRBV5-1	TRBJ2-3	TRBD1	TGCGCCAGCAGCTTGGGGGACAGGGGAAGCACAGATACGCAGTATTTT	CASSLGDRGSTDTQYF
many	TRBV18	TRBJ1-5	-	TGTGCCAGCTCAGGGCCGGGGCGCGGAAGCAATCAGCCCCAGCATTTT	CASSGPGRGSNQPQHF
-	TRBV4-2	TRBJ2-7	-	TGTGCCAGCAGCCAAGATTTGGGGTCCCCATCCTACGAGCAGTACTTC	CASSQDLGSPSYEQYF
-	TRBV12-3/TRBV12-4	TRBJ2-3	-	TGTGCCAGCAGTCCCTCCGGGCAGGGGAACAGGTATTTT	CASSPSGQGNRYF
-	TRBV29-1	TRBJ2-5	-	TGCAGCGCCCGTGCTCGGGCCCTCCAAGAGACCCAGTACTTC	CSARARALQETQYF
-	TRBV13	TRBJ2-5	TRBD1	TGTGCCAGCAGCTTCTTGACAGGGGTGGGCCAAGAGACCCAGTACTTC	CASSFLTGVGQETQYF
-	TRBV24-1	TRBJ2-2	-	TGTGCCACCAGTGATCAGGGGACGGCGAACACCGGGGAGCTGTTTTTT	CATSDQGTANTGELFF
-	TRBV14	TRBJ2-5	-	TGTGCCAGCAGCCGACTAGGGGGGGACGAGACCCAGTACTTC	CASSRLGGDETQYF
-	TRBV6-2/TRBV6-3	TRBJ2-3	TRBD1	TGTGCCAGCAGCGACCAGGGGGCCGTCACAGATACGCAGTATTTT	CASSDQGAVTDTQYF
-	TRBV10-3	TRBJ2-7	TRBD2	TGTGCCATCACCCAAGGGGAAAGCGGGGGGATTTACGAGCAGTACTTC	CAITQGESGGIYEQYF
-	TRBV6-1	TRBJ2-3	-	TGTGCCAGCAGTCCCGGGACGTACATGAAGGCGCAGTATTTT	CASSPGTYMKAQYF
many	TRBV12-3/TRBV12-4	TRBJ2-3	-	TGTGCCAGCAGCAGGACGTCAGATACGCAGTATTTT	CASSRTSDTQYF
few	TRBV12-3/TRBV12-4	TRBJ2-1	TRBD2	TGTGCCAGCAGTTTTAGCGGGGGCCGGGGGGAGCAGTTCTTC	CASSFSGGRGEQFF
-	TRBV28	TRBJ2-7	-	TGTGCCAGCAGTCCCGGCGGTAGCGGAAGGTACTTC	CASSPGGSGRYF
many	TRBV28	TRBJ2-7	-	TGTGCCAGCACCCCCGAGTGGCGACGACACGAGCAGTACTTC	CASTPEWRRHEQYF
few	TRBV4-3	TRBJ1-2	-	TGCGCCAGCAGCCAAGCGTTGTTCTCCAACTATGGCTACACCTTC	CASSQALFSNYGYTF
-	TRBV6-1	TRBJ2-7	-	TGTGCCAGCAGATTGCAGGGTACCCTCGAGCAGTACTTC	CASRLQGTLEQYF
few	TRBV12-2	TRBJ2-3	-	TGTGCAAGTCGCCCCCATTACTCTAACACAGATACGCAGTATTTT	CASRPHYSNTDTQYF
-	TRBV5-1	TRBJ2-1	TRBD2	TGCGCCAGCACTTATGAGCGGGGCTCCTACAATGAGCAGTTCTTC	CASTYERGSYNEQFF